Included here is one T cell receptor beta chain sequence, with context. Its antigen is unidentified. Caucasian adults residing in Nashville, Tennessee made up all the donors. V gave up 2 bases and J gave up 4 bases, with 11 bases separating them. CDR3 size: 14 residues. In germline, CDR1 is SGHRS, CDR2 YFSETQ. This entry belongs to a study of shared clonotypes between healthy human individuals. Findings of the study overall: Deeper or shallower sequencing was expected to change how clonotypes are shared among donors. What naive subsets generally showed was a larger estimated richness than memory subsets showed.

TCRdb's table, derived via immunoSEQ multiplex PCR, lists solely in-frame clones and lacks some. The profile shows some 2.3 million clones, approximately 95% of them singletons. V is TRBV5-1 and J is TRBJ2-3; maybe TRBD1 (6 bases). This receptor was obtained from a man between 18 and 35 years old in good health. Some clones in this sample may be carry-over from other donors' samples. The sample comprised naive CD4+ T cells from PBMCs. Subset noted: CD45RA+ positively selected. The CDR3 DNA reads TGCGCCAGCAGCTTTCAGGGGCCAGCAGATACGCAGTATTTT. Its translation: CASSFQGPADTQYF.